This entry is about one TCR beta chain. Its matching antigen is unknown. These data belong to a study of OX40 agonist ivuxolimab in advanced cancers. At the level of the study: Those enrolled were 82.7% male, with a mean age of 60 years and ages from roughly 20 to 90.

The study, taken as a whole, reports: Clonal expansion by week 6 occurred in CD4+ and CD8+ blood T cells (at 0.1 to 3.0 mg/kg).

Assay used: immunoSEQ multiplex PCR; TCRdb lists only in-frame clones, some missing. The sample shows tens of thousands of clones, around 87% of them seen only once. Sequenced here: CD4+ or CD8+ T cells sorted from blood, sampled in a trial of the OX40 agonist ivuxolimab. The source is an adult with an advanced solid tumor such as melanoma, head and neck, liver or kidney cancer.

The CDR3 nucleotides read TGCGCCAGCGCTCAGGCCCCAGATACGCAGTATTTT. It codes for CASAQAPDTQYF. V and J are TRBV10-1 and TRBJ2-3; D gene uncertain. V was trimmed by 8 bases and J by 4 bases, leaving 10 bases between them. The V gene's germline CDR1 is WNHNN and CDR2 SYGVQD (reference sequence). This CDR3 has 12 residues.